The entry below gives a single T cell receptor beta chain sequence along with its context. This specimen belongs to a study of control samples from healthy donors and cancer patients. Assay used: immunoSEQ multiplex PCR; TCRdb lists only in-frame clones, some missing. Among 55,000 to 80,000 clones listed, 89% were seen once. The V end was cut by 6 bases, the J end by 6 bases, with 12 bases between. The length of the CDR3 is 13 residues. The TCR sequence derives from a man in his fifties or sixties with colorectal cancer. Sequencing was performed on PBMCs. The chain joins TRBV12-3 or TRBV12-4 to TRBJ2-1; D unclear. CDR3 sequence reads: CASRRPPSNEQFF. CDR3 DNA: TGTGCCAGCAGACGGCCCCCGTCCAATGAGCAGTTCTTC.